The rows below give T cell receptor beta chains drawn from one sample of a study of T-cell reconstitution after alpha-beta-depleted transplantation in children. From the PCR reads, TCRdb called clonotypes with MiXCR, one entry per CDR3 protein. Of 200,000 to 300,000 distinct CDR3 sequences in the sample, 9.5% to 15% were seen once. The material was PBMCs from the stem cell graft donor, obtained from the stem cell graft. Every receptor here comes from a human donor who donated a stem cell graft to a child with acute lymphoblastic leukemia. The CDR3 runs from the conserved cysteine through the conserved F or W. A D gene is named only where the DNA matches it firmly. Part of the rows lack a size; the others show once, few, many or a class for expanded clones.

D gene	clone size	V gene	J gene	CDR3 protein	CDR3 DNA
TRBD2	many	TRBV9	TRBJ2-1	CASSVLAVPHSRNEQFF	TGTGCCAGCAGCGTACTAGCGGTTCCCCACTCAAGGAATGAGCAGTTCTTC
TRBD1	.	TRBV28	TRBJ2-2	CASGGQGVGAGELFF	TGTGCCAGCGGGGGACAGGGGGTCGGGGCCGGGGAGCTGTTTTTT
.	.	TRBV7-9	TRBJ1-1	CASSLQGWDTEAFF	TGTGCCAGCAGCTTACAGGGGTGGGACACTGAAGCTTTCTTT
TRBD1	many	TRBV20-1	TRBJ2-5	CSARGTTIDRGKETQYF	TGCAGTGCTAGAGGGACTACCATCGACAGGGGGAAAGAGACCCAGTACTTC
.	many	TRBV28	TRBJ1-5	CASSLRRRLGQPQHF	TGTGCCAGCAGTTTACGGCGTAGGTTGGGGCAGCCCCAGCATTTT
.	many	TRBV3-1	TRBJ2-7	CASSPAISSYEQYF	TGTGCCAGCAGTCCAGCGATTAGCTCCTACGAGCAGTACTTC
TRBD2	many	TRBV5-1	TRBJ2-3	CASSSGLAGGGTTDTQYF	TGCGCCAGCAGCTCGGGACTAGCGGGAGGGGGAACCACAGATACGCAGTATTTT
.	many	TRBV5-6	TRBJ1-5	CASSSPQSGPQHF	TGTGCCAGCAGCTCGCCCCAATCTGGGCCCCAGCATTTT
.	many	TRBV6-1	TRBJ1-1	CASSEDRRTEAFF	TGTGCCAGCAGTGAAGATCGGCGGACTGAAGCTTTCTTT
TRBD1	many	TRBV7-9	TRBJ1-5	CASSSAGGHQPQHF	TGTGCCAGCAGCTCGGCAGGGGGTCATCAGCCCCAGCATTTT
TRBD2	many	TRBV4-2	TRBJ2-1	CASSQSQRGSNEQFF	TGTGCCAGCAGCCAGTCCCAGCGGGGCTCCAATGAGCAGTTCTTC
.	many	TRBV13	TRBJ2-5	CASSLRRRETQYF	TGTGCCAGCAGCTTGAGGCGCCGGGAGACCCAGTACTTC
TRBD1	.	TRBV20-1	TRBJ2-6	CSARDRDSFSGANVLTF	TGCAGTGCTAGAGATCGGGACAGTTTCTCTGGGGCCAACGTCCTGACTTTC
TRBD1	.	TRBV6-2/TRBV6-3	TRBJ2-1	CASRTGTGGAPLFF	TGTGCCAGCAGGACCGGGACAGGGGGCGCCCCATTGTTCTTC
TRBD2	few	TRBV7-2	TRBJ2-3	CASSLGLAGGLGDTQYF	TGTGCCAGCAGCTTAGGGCTAGCGGGGGGGCTAGGGGATACGCAGTATTTT
TRBD2	many	TRBV3-1	TRBJ2-3	CASSPQTSRTDTQYF	TGTGCCAGCAGCCCCCAGACTAGCCGTACGGATACGCAGTATTTT
.	.	TRBV4-2	TRBJ1-5	CASSQDVESNQPQHF	TGTGCCAGCAGCCAAGATGTCGAGAGCAATCAGCCCCAGCATTTT
.	many	TRBV5-1	TRBJ2-1	CASSRWNEQFF	TGCGCCAGCAGCCGCTGGAATGAGCAGTTCTTC
.	.	TRBV21-1	TRBJ2-6	CASRGDRGSRGANVLTF	TGTGCCAGCAGAGGTGACAGGGGGTCACGAGGGGCCAACGTCCTGACTTTC
.	many	TRBV15	TRBJ2-3	CATSGEVTAPDTQYF	TGTGCCACCAGCGGAGAGGTGACAGCGCCAGATACGCAGTATTTT
.	.	TRBV30	TRBJ1-3	CAWTVSGNTIYF	TGTGCCTGGACTGTCTCTGGAAACACCATATATTTT
TRBD1	many	TRBV9	TRBJ1-1	CASSVWGQASNTEAFF	TGTGCCAGCAGCGTATGGGGACAGGCCTCGAACACTGAAGCTTTCTTT
.	many	TRBV3-1	TRBJ2-1	CASSQVHQLKSREQFF	TGTGCCAGCAGCCAAGTACACCAACTGAAAAGTAGGGAGCAGTTCTTC
TRBD2	many	TRBV12-3/TRBV12-4	TRBJ2-1	CASSFTSGDEQFF	TGTGCCAGCAGTTTTACTAGCGGCGATGAGCAGTTCTTC
TRBD2	many	TRBV9	TRBJ2-2	CASSVDWRGLPGELFF	TGTGCCAGCAGCGTAGATTGGCGGGGGTTACCCGGGGAGCTGTTTTTT
TRBD2	many	TRBV6-1	TRBJ2-3	CASRQRGSTDTQYF	TGTGCCAGCAGGCAGCGGGGGAGCACAGATACGCAGTATTTT
.	many	TRBV29-1	TRBJ2-3	CSFRRGTGDTQYF	TGCAGCTTCCGTCGCGGGACGGGCGATACGCAGTATTTT
TRBD1	many	TRBV11-2	TRBJ1-1	CASHDGQVRAFF	TGTGCCAGCCATGATGGACAGGTTCGGGCTTTCTTT
.	.	TRBV6-6	TRBJ2-5	CASSYDYQETQYF	TGTGCCAGCAGTTACGACTATCAAGAGACCCAGTACTTC
.	many	TRBV28	TRBJ1-2	CASSVPRTAQNYGYTF	TGTGCCAGCAGTGTCCCGAGGACAGCACAAAACTATGGCTACACCTTC
TRBD1	many	TRBV12-3/TRBV12-4	TRBJ1-1	CASSRGQGNTEAFF	TGTGCCAGCAGCCGGGGACAGGGGAACACTGAAGCTTTCTTT
.	many	TRBV20-1	TRBJ1-5	CSASSSNQPQHF	TGCAGTGCGAGCTCCAGCAATCAGCCCCAGCATTTT
.	many	TRBV12-3/TRBV12-4	TRBJ1-6	CASSLRRSGHSPLHF	TGTGCCAGCAGTTTAAGGCGAAGCGGTCATTCACCCCTCCACTTT
TRBD2	many	TRBV7-2	TRBJ2-2	CASSLNPGGPHAGELFF	TGTGCCAGCAGCTTAAACCCGGGAGGCCCTCACGCCGGGGAGCTGTTTTTT
TRBD1	many	TRBV27	TRBJ1-1	CASSLSGDRGIGAFF	TGTGCCAGCAGTTTATCGGGGGACAGGGGGATTGGAGCTTTCTTT
.	many	TRBV20-1	TRBJ1-5	CSASEGVYQPQHF	TGCAGTGCTAGTGAGGGGGTCTATCAGCCCCAGCATTTT
.	many	TRBV18	TRBJ1-1	CASSLSSEAFF	TGTGCCAGCTCCCTGTCCTCTGAAGCTTTCTTT
.	many	TRBV12-3/TRBV12-4	TRBJ2-7	CASGRGRGSYEQYF	TGTGCCAGCGGGAGGGGGAGAGGTTCCTACGAGCAGTACTTC
TRBD2	many	TRBV28	TRBJ2-5	CASSPRTSGVQETQYF	TGTGCCAGCAGTCCACGGACTAGCGGGGTCCAAGAGACCCAGTACTTC
TRBD2	many	TRBV5-8	TRBJ2-5	CASSLFINSGGQETQYF	TGTGCCAGCAGCTTGTTTATTAATAGCGGGGGCCAAGAGACCCAGTACTTC
TRBD1	many	TRBV7-2	TRBJ2-5	CASSQQTGSQETQYF	TGTGCCAGCAGCCAGCAGACAGGGTCCCAAGAGACCCAGTACTTC